The entry that follows covers one T cell receptor beta chain sequence. The specificity of this receptor is unknown. There are no base qualities to consult, and no much larger clone falls within one base. The CDR3 runs 19 amino acids, cysteine and phenylalanine included. The only DNA kept is the CDR3, 57 bases in frame from the first base. V loses 1 base of germline sequence and J loses 0 bases, and the interval between the two ends is 16 bases. In the germline V gene, CDR1 corresponds to SGHVS and CDR2 to FQNEAQ. This sample was included in a study of STAT5B mutations in CD4+ large granular lymphocyte leukemia (dated by TCRdb to the early 2020s). About the investigation overall: Among healthy controls, the CDR3 'QG' motif was associated with a particular HLA allele. TCRbeta repertoires of CD4+ T-cell large granular lymphocyte leukemia patients were compared with those of healthy blood donors. Flow cytometry on FACSCanto II or FACSVerse confirmed that purified fractions exceeded 95% purity among lymphocytes. Study-wide conclusions, independent of this receptor: Main leukemic clonotypes were private to each patient, although over 20% of the main leukemic clonotypes were found at low frequency in the non-leukemic repertoires of other patients. TRBV06-family usage was enriched among the top patient clones (8/27) compared with healthy controls (2/35). Compared with healthy CD4+ repertoires, CD4-sorted patient repertoires appeared more clonal, and this difference remained even after the putative leukemic clones were removed. The data were not HLA-matched, and the higher clonality in CD4+ T-LGLL than in CD8+ T-LGLL could be due to the relatively small sample size.

The healthy controls were around 40 blood donors, and the buffy coats of these donors were supplied by the Finnish Red Cross blood service. All TCR-sequenced material derived from peripheral blood: patient blood samples and healthy donor buffy coats. Ficoll-Hypaque gradient centrifugation was used to isolate peripheral blood mononuclear cells. Magnetic purification was used to isolate CD4+ cells from the buffy coats of the healthy controls. Genomic DNA was extracted with the Gentra Puregene Cell and Tissue kit and quantified on a Qubit 2.0 fluorometer. The immunoSEQ assay at survey resolution was used to sequence TCRbeta rearrangements from genomic DNA. Processing in the source paper ran as follows. A lowest detectable productive clonotype frequency of 2.59 x 10-5 was observed in the TCR sequencing data. Only productive TCRbeta rearrangements, defined as complete and in-frame sequences, were included in the analyses. Sample clonality was computed as Simpson clonality in the immunoSEQ Analyzer version 3.0. Clones were binned by frequency as very rare, small, medium, large (1-20%) or hyperexpanded (>20%). OLGA 1.2.3 estimated generation probabilities, VDJtools produced V-gene circos plots, VDJdb was queried for specificities, and GLIPH identified CDR3 motifs. Held by TCRdb, this immuneACCESS table contains in-frame sequences only and omits some clones. Under half of the omission traces to an unresolved V gene where checked; the cause of the rest is unknown. The DNA gave D and trimming, while V, J and clone size come from that table. In all, the sample holds about 38,000 clones, and almost 85% of those were seen once. Around 1.3% of the sample is in the top ten clones.

The receptor chain draws on TRBV7-8 and TRBJ2-6; the D region possibly corresponds to TRBD2 (5 bases align). Material: CD4+ T cells from blood buffy coats. This TCR derives from a human donor in good health. The sequence in DNA is TGTGCCAGCAGCTTAGTGCGGCTAGCCGATCGCTCTGGGGCCAACGTCCTGACTTTC. Its coded protein is CASSLVRLADRSGANVLTF.